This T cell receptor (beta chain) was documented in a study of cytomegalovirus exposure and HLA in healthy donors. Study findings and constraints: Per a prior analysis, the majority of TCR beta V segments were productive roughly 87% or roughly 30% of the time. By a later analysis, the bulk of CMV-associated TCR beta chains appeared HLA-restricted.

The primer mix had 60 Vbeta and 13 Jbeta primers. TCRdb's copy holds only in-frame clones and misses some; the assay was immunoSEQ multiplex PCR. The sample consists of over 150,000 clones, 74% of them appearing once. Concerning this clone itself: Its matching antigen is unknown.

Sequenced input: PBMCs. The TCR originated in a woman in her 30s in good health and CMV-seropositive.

CDR3 nucleotides: TGTGCCAGCAGCGCAACAGGGGGCGCAGGCACTGAAGCTTTCTTT. This codes for CASSATGGAGTEAFF. This chain links TRBV7-6 with TRBJ1-1; 9 nucleotides line up with TRBD1. This CDR3 comprises 15 residues. Germline V gene sequence: CDR1 SGHVS, CDR2 FNYEAQ. V was pared by 5 bases and J by 4 bases, with 8 bases of the junction left unmatched.